This T cell receptor beta chain was captured by sequencing in a study of T cell changes during pregnancy in multiple sclerosis. Generated by immunoSEQ multiplex PCR, the TCRdb table keeps only in-frame clones and is missing some. In the table there are just under 65,000 clones, around 97% of which are singletons. This CDR3 has 14 residues. V was pared by 5 bases and J by 4 bases, with 5 bases of the junction left unmatched. Germline V CDR1 and CDR2: MNHEY, SVGAGI. Sequencing used CD8+ T cells from peripheral blood mononuclear cells, obtained after pregnancy. The J gene is TRBJ1-1, the V gene TRBV6-5; 9 positions match TRBD1. This sequence originates from a female donor with multiple sclerosis, enrolled in a pregnancy study. CDR3 DNA: TGTGCCAGCAGTACACAGGGGGCGAGCACTGAAGCTTTCTTT. Its protein is CASSTQGASTEAFF.